The source of this T cell receptor beta chain is a study of blood T cells in healthy people across ages. Points from the study as a whole: Older age coincided with a roughly linear decline in TCR beta diversity per million T cells.

In its sample, this clonotype was seen a few times. Its antigen is not identified. Each sample gave at least 6.5 million isolated PBMCs. Trimming pared 4 bases from V and 4 bases from J, leaving 16 bases between. Germline V gene lookup returns CDR1 DFQATT and CDR2 SNEGSKA (reference sequence). CDR3 length: 15 residues. Using a J-beta primer mix together with a sample-barcoded 5' primer, a second PCR was run for roughly 7 to 12 cycles. TCRdb reprocessed the 5' RACE reads via MiXCR and lists one record per CDR3 protein. This table has 450,000 to 650,000 distinct CDR3 sequences, around 24% appearing once. This same sample was also part of a study on T cells of mothers and their children. This second study notes: The whole RNA yield was converted to cDNA, around 1.4 ug per 15 ul. Over 9.5 million TCR beta CDR3 reads were obtained from each mother, and 2.5 million to 3.5 million from each child.

The V and J genes are TRBV20-1 and TRBJ1-4, with D possibly matching TRBD1 (5 bases). The TCR comes from a boy aged 5-17 years in good health. The material sequenced was blood. CDR3 sequence: CSANLGTGFNEKLFF. The DNA of the CDR3 is TGCAGTGCTAACCTCGGGACGGGATTTAATGAAAAACTGTTTTTT.